This T cell receptor (beta chain) came from a study of shared clonotypes between healthy human individuals. Overall study: The donor pool was made up of a couple of women and a few men aged 18 to 49. Every donor yielded three CD4 naive, three CD4 memory, two CD8 naive and one CD8 memory plate. Study-level points and caveats: Clonotypes shared by all four donors outscored non-shared clonotypes in generation probability.

This clone came up once. Its antigen is as yet unknown. This CDR3 comprises 14 residues. The V segment lost 6 bases and the J segment 4 bases; nucleotides outside the gene matches: 7. Germline CDR1 reads MNHEY; CDR2 reads SVGAGI. Each subset's genomic DNA was split evenly across several immunoSEQ plates. Libraries were prepared by immunoSEQ multiplex PCR; TCRdb keeps only in-frame clonotypes and omits some of them. Altogether roughly 500,000 clones are present, approximately 95% being singletons, with the ten largest covering around 0.066%. The TCR sequence derives from a woman between 25 and 40 years old in good health. Material for sequencing was naive CD4+ T cells sorted from blood. Subset in this sample: CD45RA+ positively selected. This chain uses TRBV6-5 with TRBJ2-7; TRBD2 matches 9 bases. CDR3 nucleotide sequence: TGTGCCAGCAGCAACGGACTAGCGAAGTACGAGCAGTACTTC. It translates to CASSNGLAKYEQYF.